This entry lists 14 T cell receptor beta chains sequenced from one sample in a study of OX40 agonist ivuxolimab in advanced cancers. The data were produced by immunoSEQ multiplex PCR, yet TCRdb's version contains in-frame clones alone and is incomplete. The sample contains 40,000 or so clones, around four fifths of which appear only once. The material sequenced was CD4+ or CD8+ T cells sorted from blood, taken in a trial of the OX40 agonist ivuxolimab. These receptors were taken from an adult with an advanced solid tumor such as melanoma, head and neck, liver or kidney cancer.

This clone has only one observation. V gene TRBV13 combines with J gene TRBJ2-2, with D unclear. This CDR3 has 14 amino acids. Trimming cost V 3 bases and J 3 bases, with 8 bases left between them. The germline V gene encodes CDR1 PRHDT and CDR2 FYEKMQ (reference sequence). CDR3 in amino acids: CASSLRWDTGELFF. CDR3 in DNA: TGTGCCAGCAGCTTGCGGTGGGACACCGGGGAGCTGTTTTTT.

The V gene is TRBV19, the J gene TRBJ1-1; D remains unclear. The CDR3 totals 13 residues. The ends were cut back, 4 bases at V and 4 bases at J, with 10 bases in the middle. Germline V CDR1 and CDR2: LNHDA, SQIVND (reference sequence). The CDR3 loop reads CASSRGRGTEAFF. The CDR3 DNA follows: TGTGCCAGTAGTAGGGGTAGAGGCACTGAAGCTTTCTTT.

This clone was counted a single time. This chain uses TRBV28 with TRBJ1-3; D not resolved. CDR3 length equals 15 residues. Germline CDR1 is MDHEN and CDR2 is SYDVKM. Trimming took off 5 bases at V and 0 bases at J, with 11 bases between the two ends. The CDR3 nucleotides read TGTGCCAGCAGTCCAATGACGTACTCTGGAAACACCATATATTTT. Translated, it gives CASSPMTYSGNTIYF.

J is TRBJ2-2 and V is TRBV5-4, with TRBD2 matching over 9 bases. The CDR3 has 16 amino acids. Germline V gene data show CDR1 as SGHNT and CDR2 as YYREEE (reference sequence). With 3 bases clipped from V and 0 bases from J, the junction kept 3 bases outside the gene matches. The CDR3 region is CASSSIAGANTGELFF. The DNA for the CDR3 is TGTGCCAGCAGCTCAATAGCGGGAGCGAACACCGGGGAGCTGTTTTTT.

The genes are TRBV15 and TRBJ1-2, with 9 bases aligning to TRBD1. Germline V gene data show CDR1 as LNHNV and CDR2 as YYDKDF (reference sequence). Trimming removed 0 bases from V and 7 bases from J; junction bases left unmatched: 12. This CDR3 spans 17 amino acids. CDR3 protein: CATSRDALQGAGGGYTF. The CDR3 DNA reads as TGTGCCACCAGCAGAGATGCCCTACAGGGGGCGGGAGGTGGCTACACCTTC.

Here the CDR3 reads CASSLGDREGETQYF. The CDR3 DNA reads TGCGCCAGCAGCTTGGGGGACAGGGAAGGAGAGACCCAGTACTTC. The chain is built from TRBV5-1 and TRBJ2-5, with 9 bases matching TRBD1. Germline trimming cut 0 bases from V and 4 bases from J; bases unmatched to any gene: 4. Germline loops: CDR1 SGHRS, CDR2 YFSETQ. CDR3 length: 15 amino acids.

This chain joins TRBV18 and TRBJ1-3; D is uncertain. CDR3 length: 14 residues. The germline gives CDR1 KGHSH, CDR2 LQKENI. Trimming stripped 4 bases from V and 0 bases from J, with 7 bases between. The CDR3 coding sequence is TGTGCCAGCTCACGCCACAGCTCTGGAAACACCATATATTTT. Protein: CASSRHSSGNTIYF.

This clone was seen a few times. The chain joins TRBV7-9 to TRBJ2-1, with TRBD2 matching 11 bases. CDR3 length: 18 amino acids. After removal of 2 bases from V and 7 bases from J, the junction contained 13 bases not matched to a gene. Per the germline V gene, CDR1 is SEHNR and CDR2 is FQNEAQ (reference sequence). CDR3 residues: CASSLPPRLAGKENEQFF. The CDR3 region has the DNA TGTGCCAGCAGCTTACCTCCCCGACTAGCGGGAAAGGAGAATGAGCAGTTCTTC.

The chain joins TRBV7-2 to TRBJ1-3; a possible D gene is TRBD1 (5 bases). The CDR3 has 15 amino acids. The V gene lost 5 bases and the J gene lost 2 bases, with 13 bases spanning the gap. Per the germline V gene, CDR1 is SGHTA and CDR2 is FQGNSA. The CDR3 loop reads CASSGHGTAGNTIYF. The CDR3 DNA reads as TGTGCCAGCAGCGGACACGGGACGGCTGGAAACACCATATATTTT.

The genes are TRBV19 and TRBJ2-3, with D perhaps assigned TRBD1 or TRBD2 (6 bases each). With 6 bases removed from V and 1 base from J, the gap between germline ends came to 11 bases. Germline CDR1 reads LNHDA; CDR2 reads SQIVND (reference sequence). CDR3 size: 14 residues. The CDR3 here is CASSGGRGTDTQYF. In DNA, the CDR3 is TGTGCCAGTAGCGGGGGCCGGGGCACAGATACGCAGTATTTT.

This clone was seen a single time. The J gene is TRBJ1-5, the V gene TRBV5-5, with 7 bases lining up with TRBD1. This CDR3 has 14 amino acids. After removal of 3 bases from V and 9 bases from J, the junction contained 9 bases not matched to a gene. The germline CDR1 and CDR2 sequences are SGHKS and YYEKEE (reference sequence). CDR3 DNA sequence: TGTGCCAGCAGCTCCCGACAGGGACAAGGGCCCCAGCATTTT. It encodes CASSSRQGQGPQHF.

The V and J genes are TRBV18 and TRBJ2-3; D call uncertain. This CDR3 contains 13 residues. V lost 0 bases, J lost 2 bases, and 3 bases lay in between. Germline lookup yields CDR1 KGHSH and CDR2 LQKENI. CDR3 sequence: CASSPPITDTQYF. The CDR3 coding sequence is TGTGCCAGCTCACCACCTATCACAGATACGCAGTATTTT. Variable domain in full (rest from reference TRBV18 and TRBJ2-3): NAGVMQNPRHLVRRRGQEARLRCSPMKGHSHVYWYRQLPEEGLKFMVYLQKENIIDESGMPKERFSAEFPKEGPSILRIQQVVRGDSAAYFCASSPPITDTQYFGPGTRLTVL.

This clone came up once. This chain joins TRBV7-6 and TRBJ2-3; D might be TRBD2 (6 bases). Trimming stripped 4 bases from V and 0 bases from J, with 17 bases between. The CDR3 is 17 residues long. CDR1 and CDR2 from the germline V gene are SGHVS and FNYEAQ. The CDR3 region is CASSSLFGRESTDTQYF. CDR3 sequence (DNA): TGTGCCAGCAGCTCATTGTTCGGCCGGGAGAGCACAGATACGCAGTATTTT.

V usage is TRBV7-9 and J usage is TRBJ2-6; the D gene is possibly TRBD1 (5 bases). This CDR3 has 19 amino acids. Germline V gene sequence: CDR1 SEHNR, CDR2 FQNEAQ (reference sequence). V lost 5 bases to trimming and J lost 0 bases, with 20 bases between them. The CDR3 bases are TGTGCCAGCAGCCCCCTTCAAGGTAGACAGAACTCTGGGGCCAACGTCCTGACTTTC. Residues: CASSPLQGRQNSGANVLTF.